A selection of T cell receptor beta chains follows, all from one sample in a study of shared clonotypes between healthy human individuals. Sequencing used immunoSEQ multiplex PCR; TCRdb keeps in-frame clones, though not all of them. The sample shows 2,500,000 or so clones, around 92% of them seen only once. Sequencing was performed on naive CD4+ T cells from PBMCs. These receptor sequences come from a young man in good health. Some clones in this sample may be carry-over from other donors' samples. Both conserved end residues are part of each CDR3. D genes are given only for firm matches. Clone size, where shown, is once, few, many, or a class for clones that have expanded.

V gene: TRBV5-1
clone size: .
CDR3 length: 15
J gene: TRBJ1-5
D gene: .
CDR3 DNA: TGCGCCAGCAGCTTGGACAGTAATAGCAATCAGCCCCAGCATTTT
CDR3 protein: CASSLDSNSNQPQHF

V gene: TRBV7-3
clone size: .
CDR3 length: 13
J gene: TRBJ2-1
D gene: .
CDR3 DNA: TGTGCCAGCAGCAATCACAGGAGAAATGAGCAGTTCTTC
CDR3 protein: CASSNHRRNEQFF

V gene: TRBV5-1
clone size: .
CDR3 length: 15
J gene: TRBJ2-2
D gene: TRBD1
CDR3 DNA: TGCGCCAGCACTAGAGGGGACAGATACACCGGGGAGCTGTTTTTT
CDR3 protein: CASTRGDRYTGELFF

V gene: TRBV19
clone size: .
CDR3 length: 17
J gene: TRBJ2-3
D gene: TRBD2
CDR3 DNA: TGTGCCAGTAGTGGAAAACCCCGCGGGAGAGGGGCAGATACGCAGTATTTT
CDR3 protein: CASSGKPRGRGADTQYF

V gene: TRBV11-1
clone size: .
CDR3 length: 13
J gene: TRBJ2-1
D gene: TRBD2
CDR3 DNA: TGTGCCAGCAGCAGGACTAGCTTAGGAGAGCAGTTCTTC
CDR3 protein: CASSRTSLGEQFF

V gene: TRBV9
clone size: .
CDR3 length: 13
J gene: TRBJ2-2
D gene: .
CDR3 DNA: TGTGCCAGCAGCGCTCAGGGAACCGGGGAGCTGTTTTTT
CDR3 protein: CASSAQGTGELFF

V gene: TRBV5-6
clone size: .
CDR3 length: 15
J gene: TRBJ2-1
D gene: .
CDR3 DNA: TGTGCCAGCTCAGGGGGGGACTTCCCCTACAATGAGCAGTTCTTC
CDR3 protein: CASSGGDFPYNEQFF

V gene: TRBV7-2
clone size: .
CDR3 length: 16
J gene: TRBJ2-6
D gene: .
CDR3 DNA: TGTGCCAGCAGCTTAGCGAGGGCCTCTGGGGCCAACGTCCTGACTTTC
CDR3 protein: CASSLARASGANVLTF

V gene: TRBV5-1
clone size: .
CDR3 length: 16
J gene: TRBJ2-7
D gene: TRBD2
CDR3 DNA: TGCGCCAGCAGCCCCGGAGGGAGGGCGGGGTCCTACGAGCAGTACTTC
CDR3 protein: CASSPGGRAGSYEQYF

V gene: TRBV5-4
clone size: .
CDR3 length: 15
J gene: TRBJ2-7
D gene: TRBD1
CDR3 DNA: TGTGCCAGCAGCAAACCGGGACAGGGGAACTACGAGCAGTACTTC
CDR3 protein: CASSKPGQGNYEQYF

V gene: TRBV7-3
clone size: .
CDR3 length: 15
J gene: TRBJ1-5
D gene: .
CDR3 DNA: TGTGCCAGCAGCCTTGATTTAGCAGTATCCCAGCCCCAGCATTTT
CDR3 protein: CASSLDLAVSQPQHF

V gene: TRBV5-8
clone size: .
CDR3 length: 16
J gene: TRBJ2-1
D gene: TRBD1
CDR3 DNA: TGTGCCAGCAGCGGCGAGACAGGGTTTTCCTACAATGAGCAGTTCTTC
CDR3 protein: CASSGETGFSYNEQFF

V gene: TRBV7-9
clone size: .
CDR3 length: 15
J gene: TRBJ2-6
D gene: .
CDR3 DNA: TGTGCCAGCAGCTCATACAGGTTAGGGGCCAACGTCCTGACTTTC
CDR3 protein: CASSSYRLGANVLTF

V gene: TRBV6-1
clone size: .
CDR3 length: 14
J gene: TRBJ2-1
D gene: .
CDR3 DNA: TGTGCCAGCAATGGTCCGGCGTCCTACAATGAGCAGTTCTTC
CDR3 protein: CASNGPASYNEQFF

V gene: TRBV6-5
clone size: .
CDR3 length: 14
J gene: TRBJ2-7
D gene: .
CDR3 DNA: TGTGCCAGCAGCCACCGGACACCGGGGCTCGAGCAGTACTTC
CDR3 protein: CASSHRTPGLEQYF

V gene: TRBV18
clone size: once
CDR3 length: 13
J gene: TRBJ1-4
D gene: .
CDR3 DNA: TGTGCCAGCTCACCACCTACGCATGAAAAACTGTTTTTT
CDR3 protein: CASSPPTHEKLFF

V gene: TRBV11-2
clone size: once
CDR3 length: 17
J gene: TRBJ2-3
D gene: TRBD2
CDR3 DNA: TGTGCCAGCAGCCAAAAGTTAGCGGGAGGAGGCACAGATACGCAGTATTTT
CDR3 protein: CASSQKLAGGGTDTQYF

V gene: TRBV7-2
clone size: .
CDR3 length: 15
J gene: TRBJ2-3
D gene: .
CDR3 DNA: TGTGCCAGCAGCTTCGGGCGTCAGCCCACAGATACGCAGTATTTT
CDR3 protein: CASSFGRQPTDTQYF

V gene: TRBV4-3
clone size: .
CDR3 length: 14
J gene: TRBJ2-6
D gene: .
CDR3 DNA: TGCGCCAGCAGCCTGATAGGAGGGGCCAACGTCCTGACTTTC
CDR3 protein: CASSLIGGANVLTF

V gene: TRBV7-3
clone size: .
CDR3 length: 16
J gene: TRBJ2-2
D gene: .
CDR3 DNA: TGTGCCAGCAGCTTAACAGCACGACGGAACACCGGGGAGCTGTTTTTT
CDR3 protein: CASSLTARRNTGELFF